This TCR beta chain was captured by sequencing in a study of regulatory T cells in long-lasting Graves disease. The germline V gene has CDR1 LNHNV and CDR2 YYDKDF (reference sequence). CDR3 size: 14 residues. The germline V and J ends were trimmed by 0 bases and 5 bases, with 10 bases remaining between them. Time point reported: newly diagnosed GD, antithyroid drugs for less than 3 months. PBMC RNA served as the TCR library source. This clonotype appeared many times. With iRepertoire HTBI primers and Arm-PCR of CDR3 regions, TCR beta libraries were built. Original data processing: Samples jointly harbored 60 or so TRBV and 14 TRBJ segments. TCRdb redid the calling of the multiplex PCR reads with MiXCR, one entry per CDR3 protein. These V and J calls derive from TCRdb rather than the authors' analysis. The sample has over 200,000 distinct CDR3 sequences, approximately 20% seen once; the top ten hold about 15%.

The data also belong to a second study, concerning T cells in Graves' hyperthyroidism and ophthalmopathy.

The chain joins TRBV15 to TRBJ2-5, with D possibly matching TRBD1 (5 bases). The specimen was peripheral blood mononuclear cells (PBMCs), collected at new diagnosis, from a patient treated with antithyroid drugs. The clonotype was recovered from a woman between 25 and 40 years old with Graves disease. The CDR3 reads CATSRDLGAETQYF. CDR3 nucleotide sequence: TGTGCCACCAGCAGAGACCTAGGGGCGGAGACCCAGTACTTC.